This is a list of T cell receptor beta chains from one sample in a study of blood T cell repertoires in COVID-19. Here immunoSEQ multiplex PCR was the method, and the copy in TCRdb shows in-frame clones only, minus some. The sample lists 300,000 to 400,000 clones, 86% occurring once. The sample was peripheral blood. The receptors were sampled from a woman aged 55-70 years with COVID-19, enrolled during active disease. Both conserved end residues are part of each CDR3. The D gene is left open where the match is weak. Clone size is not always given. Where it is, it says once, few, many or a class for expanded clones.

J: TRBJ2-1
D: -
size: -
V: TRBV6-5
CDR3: CASSYQGPYNEQFF
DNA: TGTGCCAGCAGTTACCAGGGTCCATACAATGAGCAGTTCTTC

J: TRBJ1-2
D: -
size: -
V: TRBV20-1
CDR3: CSASTGGAYNGYTF
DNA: TGCAGTGCCAGTACCGGAGGGGCCTACAATGGCTACACCTTC

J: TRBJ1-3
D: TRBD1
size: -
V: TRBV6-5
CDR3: CASLGGGGNTIYF
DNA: TGTGCCAGCCTAGGGGGCGGTGGAAACACCATATATTTT

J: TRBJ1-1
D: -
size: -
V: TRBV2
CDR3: CASSDDLRGRRGTEAFF
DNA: TGTGCCAGCAGTGATGATTTGAGGGGGAGACGTGGCACTGAAGCTTTCTTT

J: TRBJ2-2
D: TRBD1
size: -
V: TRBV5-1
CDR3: CASSLNDRGLTGELFF
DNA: TGCGCCAGCAGCCTGAACGACAGGGGCCTAACCGGGGAGCTGTTTTTT

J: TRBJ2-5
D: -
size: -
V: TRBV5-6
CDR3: CASSSLETQYF
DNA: TGTGCCAGCAGTTCATTGGAGACCCAGTACTTC

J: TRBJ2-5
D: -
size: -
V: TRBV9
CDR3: CASSVGRQAPGTQYF
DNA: TGTGCCAGCAGCGTAGGTCGGCAGGCCCCAGGGACCCAGTACTTC

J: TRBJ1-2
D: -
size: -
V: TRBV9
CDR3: CASSVPSYGYTF
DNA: TGTGCCAGCAGCGTCCCCAGCTATGGCTACACCTTC

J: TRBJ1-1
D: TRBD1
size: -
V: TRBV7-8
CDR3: CASSLRQGGFMNTEAFF
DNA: TGTGCCAGCAGCCTTAGACAGGGGGGGTTTATGAACACTGAAGCTTTCTTT

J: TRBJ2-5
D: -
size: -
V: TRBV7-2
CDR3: CASSLSFQETQYF
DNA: TGTGCCAGCAGCTTAAGCTTCCAAGAGACCCAGTACTTC

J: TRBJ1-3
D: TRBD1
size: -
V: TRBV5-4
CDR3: CASSLGQGAGNTIYF
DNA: TGTGCCAGCAGCTTGGGTCAGGGGGCTGGAAACACCATATATTTT

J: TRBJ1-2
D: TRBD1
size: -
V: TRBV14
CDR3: CASAIGQGINYGYTF
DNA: TGTGCCAGCGCTATCGGACAGGGGATAAACTATGGCTACACCTTC

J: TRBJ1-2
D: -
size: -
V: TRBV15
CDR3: CATRPGNYGYTF
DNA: TGTGCCACCAGACCGGGAAACTATGGCTACACCTTC

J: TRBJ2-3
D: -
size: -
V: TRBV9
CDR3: CASSVDGGLVGTDTQYF
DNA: TGTGCCAGCAGCGTAGACGGAGGGCTGGTGGGAACAGATACGCAGTATTTT

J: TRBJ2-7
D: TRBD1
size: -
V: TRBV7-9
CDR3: CASSPRGGQGYEQYF
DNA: TGTGCCAGCAGCCCCAGAGGGGGACAGGGGTACGAGCAGTACTTC

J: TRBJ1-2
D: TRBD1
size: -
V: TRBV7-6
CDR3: CASSSGDSARGGYTF
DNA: TGTGCCAGCAGCTCTGGGGACAGCGCCCGGGGTGGCTACACCTTC

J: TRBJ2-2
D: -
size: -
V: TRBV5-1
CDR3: CASTFDPGSGTGELFF
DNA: TGCGCCAGCACCTTTGATCCGGGTTCGGGAACCGGGGAGCTGTTTTTT

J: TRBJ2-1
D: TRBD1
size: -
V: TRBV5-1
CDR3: CASSLEGQGLDEQFF
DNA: TGCGCCAGCAGCTTGGAAGGACAGGGTTTGGATGAGCAGTTCTTC

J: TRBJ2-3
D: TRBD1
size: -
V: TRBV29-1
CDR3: CSVRTGSTDTQYF
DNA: TGCAGCGTGAGGACAGGGAGCACAGATACGCAGTATTTT

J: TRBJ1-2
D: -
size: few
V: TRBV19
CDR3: CASTLQGINYGYTF
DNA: TGTGCCAGCACTCTCCAGGGGATCAACTATGGCTACACCTTC

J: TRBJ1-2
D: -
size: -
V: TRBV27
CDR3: CASSLGGAGGYGYTF
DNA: TGTGCCAGCAGTTTAGGAGGGGCCGGGGGCTATGGCTACACCTTC

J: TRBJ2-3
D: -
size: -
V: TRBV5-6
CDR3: CASSFLGGGGTDTQYF
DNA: TGTGCCAGCAGCTTTCTGGGTGGGGGCGGCACAGATACGCAGTATTTT

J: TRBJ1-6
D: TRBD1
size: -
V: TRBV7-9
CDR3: CASSRVWGTGGDSPLHF
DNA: TGTGCCAGCAGCAGAGTGTGGGGGACAGGGGGCGATTCACCCCTCCACTTT

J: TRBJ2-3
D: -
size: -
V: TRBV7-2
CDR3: CASKGYVGDTQYF
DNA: TGTGCCAGCAAGGGGTACGTGGGAGATACGCAGTATTTT

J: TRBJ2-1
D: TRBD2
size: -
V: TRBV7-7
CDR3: CASSLGTSGGNEQFF
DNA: TGTGCCAGCAGCCTGGGGACTAGCGGGGGGAATGAGCAGTTCTTC

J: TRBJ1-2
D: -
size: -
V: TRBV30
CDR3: CAWSVTGRGGYTF
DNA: TGTGCCTGGAGTGTTACGGGCAGGGGAGGCTACACCTTC

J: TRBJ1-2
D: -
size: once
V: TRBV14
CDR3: CASSHGFGYTF
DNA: TGTGCCAGCAGCCACGGGTTCGGCTACACCTTC

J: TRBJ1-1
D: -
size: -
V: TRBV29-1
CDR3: CSVVGSRGSTEAFF
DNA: TGCAGCGTTGTAGGGTCACGAGGGAGCACTGAAGCTTTCTTT

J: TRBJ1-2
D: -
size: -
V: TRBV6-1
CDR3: CASSEFWGTLNYGYTF
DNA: TGTGCCAGCAGTGAATTCTGGGGCACTTTGAACTATGGCTACACCTTC

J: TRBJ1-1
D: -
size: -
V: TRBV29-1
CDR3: CSVEGKGPGNTEAFF
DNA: TGCAGCGTTGAAGGTAAAGGTCCAGGGAACACTGAAGCTTTCTTT

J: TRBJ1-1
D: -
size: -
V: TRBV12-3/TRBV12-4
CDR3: CASSPRGQAFF
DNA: TGTGCCAGCAGCCCTCGTGGGCAAGCTTTCTTT

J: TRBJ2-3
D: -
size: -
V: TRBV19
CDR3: CASSIKGARDTQYF
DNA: TGTGCCAGTAGTATAAAAGGGGCGAGAGATACGCAGTATTTT